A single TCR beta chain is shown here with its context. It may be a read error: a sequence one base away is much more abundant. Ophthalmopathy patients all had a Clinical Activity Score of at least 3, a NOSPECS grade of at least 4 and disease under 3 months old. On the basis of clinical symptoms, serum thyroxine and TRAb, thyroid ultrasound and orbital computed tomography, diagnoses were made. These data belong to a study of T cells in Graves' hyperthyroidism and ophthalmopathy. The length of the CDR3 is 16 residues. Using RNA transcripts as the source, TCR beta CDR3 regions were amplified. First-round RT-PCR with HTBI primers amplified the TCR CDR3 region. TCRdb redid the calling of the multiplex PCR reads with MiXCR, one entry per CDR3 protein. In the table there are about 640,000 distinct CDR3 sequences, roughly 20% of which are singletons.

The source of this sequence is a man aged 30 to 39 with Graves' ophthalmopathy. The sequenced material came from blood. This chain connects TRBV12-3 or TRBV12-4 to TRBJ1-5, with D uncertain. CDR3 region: CASSLVIWESSQPQHF. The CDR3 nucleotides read TGTGCCAGCAGTTTAGTAATCTGGGAGAGCAGTCAGCCCCAGCATTTT.